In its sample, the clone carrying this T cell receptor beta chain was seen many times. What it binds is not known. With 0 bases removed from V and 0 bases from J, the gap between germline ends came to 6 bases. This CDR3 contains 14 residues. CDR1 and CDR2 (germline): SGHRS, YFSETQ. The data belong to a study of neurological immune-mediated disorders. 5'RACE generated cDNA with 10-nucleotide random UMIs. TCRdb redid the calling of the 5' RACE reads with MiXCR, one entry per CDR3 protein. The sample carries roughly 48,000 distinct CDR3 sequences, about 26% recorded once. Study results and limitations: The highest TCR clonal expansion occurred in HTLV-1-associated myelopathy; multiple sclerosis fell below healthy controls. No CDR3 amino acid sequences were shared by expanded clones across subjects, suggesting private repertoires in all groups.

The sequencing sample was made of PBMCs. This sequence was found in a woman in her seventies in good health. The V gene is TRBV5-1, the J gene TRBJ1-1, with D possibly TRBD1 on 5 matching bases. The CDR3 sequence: CASSLGQMNTEAFF. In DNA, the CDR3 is TGCGCCAGCAGCTTGGGACAGATGAACACTGAAGCTTTCTTT.